This T cell receptor (beta chain) was recorded in a study of shared clonotypes between healthy human individuals. Broader study findings: Depth of sequencing was expected to influence donor clonotype sharing.

CD45RO negativity and positive selection for CCR7 defined naive CD8 cells, a population that excluded terminally differentiated effector memory CD45RA+ cells. CDR1 and CDR2 (germline): SQVTM, ANQGSEA. The CDR3 contains 11 residues. Trimming took 6 bases from V and 14 from J, leaving 18 bases between them. Details on this clone: Its antigen is not identified.

An even split of each subset's genomic DNA across several immunoSEQ plates was performed. Profiled with immunoSEQ multiplex PCR; TCRdb holds only in-frame clones, not every one. This sample has around 1,900,000 clones, with approximately 92% found just once. The chain employs TRBV29-1 and TRBJ2-3, with D tentatively TRBD2 (6 bases). The TCR comes from a man aged 18 to 29 in good health. Some clones in this sample may be carry-over from other donors' samples. The sample was naive CD8+ T cells from PBMCs. The CDR3 is CSVGEAGFLYF. CDR3 nucleotide sequence: TGCAGCGTAGGGGAGGCAGGGTTTTTGTATTTT.